This TCR beta chain was found in a study of tumor and adjacent non-tumor tissue in lung cancer. General study results and limits: Top 100 clones took a larger repertoire share in normal lung. Compared with tumor, normal lung showed significantly lower TCR diversity.

The CDR3 consists of 14 residues. CDR1 GTSNPN and CDR2 SVGIG come from the germline V gene (reference sequence). Deletions cut 2 bases from V and 4 bases from J, with 14 bases between. The library came from three nested PCR rounds adapted from ARM-PCR protocols. Each CDR3 protein gets one entry after TCRdb re-called the multiplex PCR reads with MiXCR. This table has 75,000 to 90,000 distinct CDR3 sequences, more than 65% appearing once. This sample's RNA came from whole unsorted tissue. Distant lung tissue was collected more than 3 cm away from the tumor edge. Chemotherapy-naive patients with new lung cancer underwent thoracic surgery in China, August–November 2014. Many counts were recorded for this clonotype. What it binds is unknown.

The chain uses TRBV30 and TRBJ1-1, with D maybe TRBD1 (5 bases). The TCR sequence derives from a woman aged 50 to 60 with non-small cell lung cancer. Sequenced sample: distant non-tumor lung tissue. The CDR3 here is CAWSRRQPSTEAFF. In DNA, the CDR3 is TGTGCCTGGAGTAGGAGACAGCCCAGCACTGAAGCTTTCTTT.